This TCR beta chain is from a study of T-cell reconstitution after alpha-beta-depleted transplantation in children. Unique molecular identifiers were incorporated into the prepared TCRbeta library. TCRdb itself ran the PCR reads through MiXCR, one entry per CDR3 protein. The table shows almost 400,000 distinct CDR3 sequences, with 20% occurring only once. The germline CDR1 and CDR2 sequences are SGHTA and FQGNSA. This CDR3 has 15 amino acids. Trimming removed 6 bases from V and 3 bases from J; junction bases left unmatched: 7. This clonotype was seen a few times. This chain uses TRBV7-2 with TRBJ2-1; TRBD2 matches 8 bases. Sequences were derived from PBMCs from the stem cell graft donor, sampled from the stem cell graft. The TCR was taken from a human donor who donated a stem cell graft to a child with acute myeloid leukemia. CDR3 amino acids: CASRPSGGFYNEQFF. CDR3 DNA: TGTGCCAGCAGACCGAGCGGGGGATTCTACAATGAGCAGTTCTTC.